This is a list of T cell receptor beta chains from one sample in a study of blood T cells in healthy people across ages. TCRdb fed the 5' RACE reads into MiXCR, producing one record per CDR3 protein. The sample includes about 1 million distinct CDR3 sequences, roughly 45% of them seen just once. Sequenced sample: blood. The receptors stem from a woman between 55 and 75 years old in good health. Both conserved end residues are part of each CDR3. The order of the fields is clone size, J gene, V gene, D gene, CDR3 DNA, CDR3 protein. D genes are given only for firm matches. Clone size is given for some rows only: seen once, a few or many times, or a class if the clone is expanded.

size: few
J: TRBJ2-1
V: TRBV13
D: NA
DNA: TGTGCCAGCAGCCAAAGGGCGGGGCGCACCTACAATGAGCAGTTCTTC
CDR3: CASSQRAGRTYNEQFF

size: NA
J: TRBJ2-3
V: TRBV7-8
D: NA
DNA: TGTGCCAGCAGCTTATATGGGCTAGGGGCAGATACGCAGTATTTT
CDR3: CASSLYGLGADTQYF

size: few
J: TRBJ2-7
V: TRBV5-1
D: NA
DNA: TGCGCCAGCAGCTTGTATCCGGGGGCCTCCTACGAGCAGTACTTC
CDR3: CASSLYPGASYEQYF

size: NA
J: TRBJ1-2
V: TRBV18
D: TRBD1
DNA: TGTGCCAGCTCACCAGACAGGGGAAGTGGCGACACCTTC
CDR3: CASSPDRGSGDTF

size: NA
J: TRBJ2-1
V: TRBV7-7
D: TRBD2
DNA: TGTGCCAGCAGCACCCCCGGGGGTAGCGGGACCCTGGGCCATGAGCAGTTCTTC
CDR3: CASSTPGGSGTLGHEQFF

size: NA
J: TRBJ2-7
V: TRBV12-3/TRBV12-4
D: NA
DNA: TGTGCCAGCAGCCAAGGTGGCAGGGGGGACTACGAGCAGTACTTC
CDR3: CASSQGGRGDYEQYF

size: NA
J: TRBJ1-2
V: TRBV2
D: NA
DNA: TGTGCCAGCAGTGAGATGGCAGCCGCCTTGGGCTATGGCTTCACCTTC
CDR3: CASSEMAAALGYGFTF

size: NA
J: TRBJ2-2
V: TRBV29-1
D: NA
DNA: TGCAGCGGCAATAAGAACACCGGGGAGCTGTTTTTT
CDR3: CSGNKNTGELFF

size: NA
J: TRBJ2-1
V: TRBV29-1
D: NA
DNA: TGCAGCGTTGAGGGGGCTATGGCTAATAAGCAGTTCTTC
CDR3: CSVEGAMANKQFF

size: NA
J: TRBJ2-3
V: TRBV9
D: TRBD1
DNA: TGTGCCAGCAGCGCCTTGGACAGGGCATATACAGATACGCAGTATTTT
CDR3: CASSALDRAYTDTQYF

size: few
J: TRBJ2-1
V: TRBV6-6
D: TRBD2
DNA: TGTGCCAGCTTACTAGCGGGAGTGAACAATGAGCAGTTCTTC
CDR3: CASLLAGVNNEQFF

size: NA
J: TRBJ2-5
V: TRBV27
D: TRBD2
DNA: TGTGCCAGCAGTTACGGGGGGGCTGGCGAGACCCAGTACTTC
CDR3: CASSYGGAGETQYF

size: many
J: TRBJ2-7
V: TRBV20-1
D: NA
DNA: TGCAGTGCTAGAGATCTGAGGTCCTACGAGCAGTACTTC
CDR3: CSARDLRSYEQYF

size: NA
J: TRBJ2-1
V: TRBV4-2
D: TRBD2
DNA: TGTGCCAACAGCCAGGTCCTGTGGGGACTAGCGGACAATGAGCAGTTCTTC
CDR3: CANSQVLWGLADNEQFF

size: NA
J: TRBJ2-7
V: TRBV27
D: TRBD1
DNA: TGTGCCAGCGCCCCGGGACAGGGTGCCTACGAGCAGTACTTC
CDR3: CASAPGQGAYEQYF

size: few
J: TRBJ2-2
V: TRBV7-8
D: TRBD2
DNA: TGTGCCAGCAGCTTACAGGGACTAGCGGGAGTTAGGACCGGGGAGCTGTTTTTT
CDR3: CASSLQGLAGVRTGELFF

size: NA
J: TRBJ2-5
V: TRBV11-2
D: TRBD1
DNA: TGTGCCAGCAGCTTAAGGGGGCCCACAGGTTATGGAGAGACCCAGTACTTC
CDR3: CASSLRGPTGYGETQYF

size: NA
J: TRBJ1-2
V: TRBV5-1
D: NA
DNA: TGCGCCAGCAGCTTGGACAGGGAAGGCCACACCTTC
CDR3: CASSLDREGHTF

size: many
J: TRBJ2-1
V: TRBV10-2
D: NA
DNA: TGCGCCAGCAGTGAGGGCTATAACCGGGGCAATGAGCAGTTCTTC
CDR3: CASSEGYNRGNEQFF

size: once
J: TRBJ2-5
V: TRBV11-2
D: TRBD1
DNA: TGTGTCAGCAGCTCATTGACAGGGGCGGTTAGGGAGCAGTACTTC
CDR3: CVSSSLTGAVREQYF

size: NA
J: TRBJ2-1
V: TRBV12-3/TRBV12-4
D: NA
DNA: TGTGCCAGCAGTTTAGGTCAGGCGGGTGAGCAGTTCTTC
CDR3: CASSLGQAGEQFF

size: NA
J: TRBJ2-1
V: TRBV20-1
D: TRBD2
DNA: TGCAGTGCTAGAGCGCTAGCGGGAGGAAGCTACAATGAGCAGTTCTTC
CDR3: CSARALAGGSYNEQFF

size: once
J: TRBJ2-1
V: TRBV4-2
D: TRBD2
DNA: TGTGCCAGCAGCCAAGAACTAGCGCGAAGGGATGAGCAGTTCTTC
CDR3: CASSQELARRDEQFF

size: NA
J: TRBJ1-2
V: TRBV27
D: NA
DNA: TGTGCCAGCAGTACCCGAGGGGGGGACTATGGCTACACCTTC
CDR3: CASSTRGGDYGYTF

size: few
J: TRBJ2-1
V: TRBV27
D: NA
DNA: TGTGCCAGCAGTTTACACGGTTCCTACAATGAGCAGTTCTTC
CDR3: CASSLHGSYNEQFF

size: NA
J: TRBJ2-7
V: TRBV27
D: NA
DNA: TGTGCCAGCAGTTTCTTCGGGACCAACTCCTACAATGAGCAGTACTTC
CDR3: CASSFFGTNSYNEQYF

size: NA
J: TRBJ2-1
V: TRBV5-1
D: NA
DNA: TGCGCCAGCAGCTTCCCTAGCGAGGCTGAGCAGTTCTTC
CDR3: CASSFPSEAEQFF

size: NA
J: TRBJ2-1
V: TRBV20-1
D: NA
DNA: TGCAGTGCTAGATCCACGGGTAGCGCGCACAATGAGCAGTTCTTC
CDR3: CSARSTGSAHNEQFF

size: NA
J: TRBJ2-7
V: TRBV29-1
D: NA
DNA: TGCAGCGTTGAAGGCAGAAACGAGCAGTACTTC
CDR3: CSVEGRNEQYF

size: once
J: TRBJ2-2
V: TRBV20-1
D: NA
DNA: TGCAGTGCTAGAGTCCCTAGTAGGGTCACCGGGGAGCTGTTTTTT
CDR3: CSARVPSRVTGELFF

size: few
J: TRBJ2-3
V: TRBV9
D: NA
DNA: TGTGCCAGCAGCGTAGAGAACGGGAACACAGATACGCAGTATTTT
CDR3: CASSVENGNTDTQYF

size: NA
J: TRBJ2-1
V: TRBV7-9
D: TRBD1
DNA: TGTGCCAGCAGCTTAGATTTTGGGACAGGCAACAATGAGCAGTTCTTC
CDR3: CASSLDFGTGNNEQFF

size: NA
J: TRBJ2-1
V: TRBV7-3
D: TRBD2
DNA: TGTGCCAGCAGGTTGAGCGGGGGCTACAATGAGCAGTTCTTC
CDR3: CASRLSGGYNEQFF

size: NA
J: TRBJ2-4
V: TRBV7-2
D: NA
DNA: TGTGCCAGCAGCCCCAGGTTCCCCGGGGGCGGCAAAAACATTCAGTACTTC
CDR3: CASSPRFPGGGKNIQYF

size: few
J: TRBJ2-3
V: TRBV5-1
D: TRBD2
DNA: TGCGCCAGCAGCTTGACCAGCGGGAAGGAGGATACGCAGTATTTT
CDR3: CASSLTSGKEDTQYF